This TCR beta chain was sequenced during a study of T-cell reconstitution after alpha-beta-depleted transplantation in children. The ends lost 5 bases at V and 0 bases at J; junction bases unmatched: 7. The CDR3 is made up of 16 amino acids. CDR1 SGHNT and CDR2 YENEEA come from the germline V gene. This clonotype showed up many times. Its antigen is currently unknown. Unique molecular identifiers featured in how the TCRbeta library was prepared. One entry per CDR3 protein, called by TCRdb with MiXCR from the PCR reads. This sample has 540,000 or so distinct CDR3 sequences, with roughly 23% found just once. Notes on the study in general: Among T cells one year after transplant, newly produced cells accounted for most counts and diversity. Alpha-beta T cells about two months after transplant reportedly derived from several hundred expanded graft clones.

The V call is TRBV11-3, the J call TRBJ2-3; 8 bases are shared with TRBD1. The sample here was PBMCs, mostly from graft donor cells, taken 360 days after TCRalphabeta/CD19-depleted stem cell transplant. The TCR was taken from a boy younger than two who had a stem cell transplant for acute myeloid leukemia, so the T cells may come from the graft donor. The CDR3 loop is CASSRPRTGSTDTQYF. CDR3 DNA sequence: TGTGCCAGCAGCCGCCCCCGGACAGGGAGCACAGATACGCAGTATTTT.